Each of the 3 T cell receptor beta chains below was sequenced from the same sample in a study of T cell responses to AZD1222 COVID-19 vaccine. Produced via immunoSEQ multiplex PCR; TCRdb's table is partial and in-frame only. The sample carries tens of thousands of clones, around nine tenths recorded once. This material consisted of peripheral blood, taken on day 0 of AZD1222 vaccination. Receptors originate from an adult in good health.

The chain joins TRBV11-2 to TRBJ1-3; possible D gene TRBD1, 6 bases. V was trimmed by 5 bases and J by 0 bases, leaving 20 bases between them. The germline gives CDR1 SGHAT, CDR2 FQNNGV. CDR3 length equals 18 residues. CDR3 region: CASSPTSTGLDSGNTIYF. The CDR3 nucleotides are TGTGCCAGCAGCCCCACGTCGACAGGCCTTGACTCTGGAAACACCATATATTTT.

The chain couples TRBV29-1 to TRBJ1-1; D call uncertain. V was clipped by 0 bases and J by 2 bases, with 10 bases between them. CDR1 and CDR2 (germline): SQVTM, ANQGSEA. The CDR3 spans 14 residues. CDR3: CSVEDRRRNTEAFF. DNA of the CDR3: TGCAGCGTTGAAGATCGGCGCAGAAACACTGAAGCTTTCTTT.

This clone has a single count. This chain joins TRBV24-1 and TRBJ2-2, with D perhaps given as TRBD1 or TRBD2 (5 bases each). The germline gives CDR1 KGHDR, CDR2 SFDVKD. The CDR3 sequence is 16 residues long. V was shortened by 0 bases and J by 6 bases, with 13 bases between the two germline ends. The CDR3 loop is CATSDLGGRGAGELFF. CDR3 coding DNA: TGTGCCACCAGTGATTTGGGGGGAAGGGGTGCCGGGGAGCTGTTTTTT.